The 6 T cell receptor beta chains below come from one sample, sequenced in a study of T cells in Graves' hyperthyroidism and ophthalmopathy (dated by TCRdb to between 2018 and 2021). Library method: multiplex PCR. TCRdb shows the sequencer as Illumina HiSeq 2000. Amplification of TCR beta CDR3 regions was carried out from RNA transcripts. The first round of RT-PCR for the TCR CDR3 was performed with the HTBI primer set and the Qiagen OneStep RT-PCR kit. TCRdb reworked the public reads: Q25 trimming with fastp, MiXCR clone assembly, productive beta chains retained. CDR3 protein duplicates are merged, each entry listing the most common genes and DNA. The sample table records 500,000 to 800,000 distinct CDR3 sequences; 13% to 15% of these occur just once. The ten largest make up 12% of the sample. The specimen was blood. The receptors here all came from a woman in her fifties or sixties with Graves' ophthalmopathy.

This clonotype was counted between two and nine times. V and J are TRBV18 and TRBJ1-2, with 7 bases matching TRBD1. The V and J ends lost 1 base and 6 bases, in that order; junction bases with no gene match: 8. The CDR3 is made up of 15 amino acids. Germline V lookup: CDR1 KGHSH, CDR2 LQKENI. The CDR3 loop reads CASSPQMVDRDGYTF. The CDR3 DNA reads TGTGCCAGCTCACCACAGATGGTCGACAGGGATGGCTACACCTTC.

The V and J genes are TRBV24-1 and TRBJ2-3, with 8 bases matching TRBD2. The CDR3 covers 16 residues. Germline CDR1 is KGHDR and CDR2 is SFDVKD. V dropped 4 bases and J dropped 0; count of bases not matched to a gene: 5. CDR3 loop: CATSDLASGSTDTQYF. CDR3 DNA sequence: TGTGCCACCAGTGACCTGGCTAGCGGGAGCACAGATACGCAGTATTTT.

This clonotype was seen ten or more times. A read error may produce the germline difference seen at one junction end. This chain uses TRBV27 with TRBJ2-7, with D possibly TRBD1 on 5 matching bases. Germline V lookup: CDR1 MNHEY, CDR2 SMNVEV (reference sequence). The CDR3 has 16 residues. This chain's CDR3 is CASSLYGAVSSSEQYF. The CDR3, as DNA: TGTGCCAGCAGTTTATATGGGGCAGTTAGCTCCTCCGAGCAGTACTTC.

J is TRBJ1-6 and V is TRBV6-1, with D tentatively TRBD1 (5 bases). Trimming cost V 6 bases and J 3 bases, with 18 bases left between them. The CDR3 spans 17 residues. Germline assignment: CDR1 MNHNS and CDR2 SASEGT. CDR3 residues: CASSTPPQAYYNSPLHF. The CDR3 nucleotides read TGTGCCAGCAGCACCCCTCCACAGGCGTACTATAATTCACCCCTCCACTTT.

This clonotype was counted many times. The genes are TRBV6-5 and TRBJ2-5; no clear D. V lost 2 bases and J 0 bases, leaving 7 bases between the germline ends. CDR1 and CDR2 (germline): MNHEY, SVGAGI. The CDR3 has 14 amino acids. The CDR3 spells CASSYAANQETQYF. DNA of the CDR3: TGTGCCAGCAGTTACGCAGCTAACCAAGAGACCCAGTACTTC.

There are many counts of this clonotype. This chain uses TRBV20-1 with TRBJ2-2; TRBD2 matches 8 bases. The trim removed 7 bases at V and 7 bases at J, leaving 8 bases unmatched. This CDR3 is built from 13 residues. Germline V CDR1 and CDR2: DFQATT, SNEGSKA (reference sequence). In nucleotides, the CDR3 is TGCAGTGTGGGTAGCGGGAAGATCGGGGAGCTGTTTTTT. It yields the protein CSVGSGKIGELFF.